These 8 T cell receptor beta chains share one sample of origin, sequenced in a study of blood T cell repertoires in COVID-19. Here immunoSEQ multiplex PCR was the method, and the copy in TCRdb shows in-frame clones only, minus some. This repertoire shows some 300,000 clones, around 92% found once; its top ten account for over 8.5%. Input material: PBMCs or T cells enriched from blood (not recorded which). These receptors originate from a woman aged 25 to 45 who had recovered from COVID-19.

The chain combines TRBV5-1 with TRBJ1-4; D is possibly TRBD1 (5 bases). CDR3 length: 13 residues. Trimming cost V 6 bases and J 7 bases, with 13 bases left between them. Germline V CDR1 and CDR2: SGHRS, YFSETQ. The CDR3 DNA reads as TGCGCCAGCAAGTTGGACCAGGGTGAAAAACTGTTTTTT. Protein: CASKLDQGEKLFF. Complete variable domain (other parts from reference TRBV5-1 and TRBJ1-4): KAGVTQTPRYLIKTRGQQVTLSCSPISGHRSVSWYQQTPGQGLQFLFEYFSETQRNKGNFPGRFSGRQFSNSRSEMNVSTLELGDSALYLCASKLDQGEKLFFGSGTQLSVL.

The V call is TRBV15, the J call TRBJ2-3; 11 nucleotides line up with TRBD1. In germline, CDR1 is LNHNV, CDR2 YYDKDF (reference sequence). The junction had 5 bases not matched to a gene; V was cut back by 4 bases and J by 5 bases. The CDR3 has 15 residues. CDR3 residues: CATSMDRGRIDTQYF. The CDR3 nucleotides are TGTGCCACCAGCATGGACAGGGGGCGAATAGATACGCAGTATTTT.

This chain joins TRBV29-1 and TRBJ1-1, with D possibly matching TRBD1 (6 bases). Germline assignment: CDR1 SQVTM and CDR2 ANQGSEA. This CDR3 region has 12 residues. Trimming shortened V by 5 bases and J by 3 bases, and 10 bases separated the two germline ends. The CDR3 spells CSVLGGDTEAFF. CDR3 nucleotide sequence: TGCAGCGTTCTAGGGGGGGACACTGAAGCTTTCTTT.

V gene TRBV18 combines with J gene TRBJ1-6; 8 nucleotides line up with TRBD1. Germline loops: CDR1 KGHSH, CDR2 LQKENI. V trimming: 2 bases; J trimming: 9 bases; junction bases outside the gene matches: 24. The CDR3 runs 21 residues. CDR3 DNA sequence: TGTGCCAGCTCACCATTCTTTACCTTGATGGACAGGGCAGTCGAAATTTCACCCCTCCACTTT. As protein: CASSPFFTLMDRAVEISPLHF.

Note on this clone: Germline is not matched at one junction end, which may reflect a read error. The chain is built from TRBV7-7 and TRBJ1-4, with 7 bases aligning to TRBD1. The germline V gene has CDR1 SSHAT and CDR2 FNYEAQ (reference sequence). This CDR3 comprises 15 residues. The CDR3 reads CASSDRTGAGEKLFF. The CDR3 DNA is TGTGCTAGCAGCGACCGAACAGGGGCAGGGGAAAAACTGTTTTTT.

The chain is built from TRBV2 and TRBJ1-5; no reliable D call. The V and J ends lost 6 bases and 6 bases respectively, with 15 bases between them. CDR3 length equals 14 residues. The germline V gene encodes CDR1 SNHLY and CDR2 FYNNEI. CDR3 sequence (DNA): TGTGCCAGCAGGCCGGGAGCAAGATTTCAGCCCCAGCATTTT. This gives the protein CASRPGARFQPQHF. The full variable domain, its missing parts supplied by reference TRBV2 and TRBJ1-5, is EPEVTQTPSHQVTQMGQEVILRCVPISNHLYFYWYRQILGQKVEFLVSFYNNEISEKSEIFDDQFSVERPDGSNFTLKIRSTKLEDSAMYFCASRPGARFQPQHFGDGTRLSIL.

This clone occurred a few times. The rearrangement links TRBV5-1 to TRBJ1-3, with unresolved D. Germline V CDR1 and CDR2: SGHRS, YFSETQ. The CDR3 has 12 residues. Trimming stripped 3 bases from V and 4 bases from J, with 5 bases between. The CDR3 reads CASSWPGNTIYF. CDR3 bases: TGCGCCAGCAGCTGGCCCGGAAACACCATATATTTT.

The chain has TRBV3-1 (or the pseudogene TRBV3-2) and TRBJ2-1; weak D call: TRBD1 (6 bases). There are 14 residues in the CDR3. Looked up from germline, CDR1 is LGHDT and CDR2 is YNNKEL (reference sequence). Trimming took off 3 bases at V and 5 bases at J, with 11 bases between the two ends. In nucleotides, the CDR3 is TGTGCCAGCAGCCATAGGGGACATAACAATGAGCAGTTCTTC. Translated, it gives CASSHRGHNNEQFF.